What follows are 31 T cell receptor beta chains derived from one specimen sequenced in a study of blood T cell repertoires in COVID-19. Profiled with immunoSEQ multiplex PCR; TCRdb holds only in-frame clones, not every one. Of about 62,000 clones listed, approximately 90% are singletons. The material sequenced was peripheral blood. These TCRs come from a woman aged 55-69 years with COVID-19, enrolled during active disease.

The chain employs TRBV27 and TRBJ2-3; TRBD1 matches 8 bases. V shed 6 bases and J 5 bases; nucleotides not matched to a gene: 7. Germline V gives CDR1 MNHEY, CDR2 SMNVEV (reference sequence). The CDR3 length is 14 residues. CDR3 in amino acids: CASRWQGAQDTQYF. The CDR3 nucleotides read TGTGCCAGCAGGTGGCAGGGGGCGCAAGATACGCAGTATTTT.

This chain connects TRBV5-6 to TRBJ2-7; 14 nucleotides line up with TRBD2. Germline V gene data show CDR1 as SGHDT and CDR2 as YYEEEE. V dropped 6 bases and J dropped 0; count of bases not matched to a gene: 5. CDR3 size: 16 residues. CDR3 protein: CASIRTSGRTSYEQYF. The CDR3 nucleotides are TGTGCCAGCATCAGGACTAGCGGGAGGACCTCCTACGAGCAGTACTTC.

The V call is TRBV7-6, the J call TRBJ2-7, with TRBD1 matching 7 bases. The CDR3 has 14 residues. Trimming cost V 3 bases and J 2 bases; bases outside gene matches: 4. The germline V gene has CDR1 SGHVS and CDR2 FNYEAQ. The CDR3 is CASSFRDSTYEQYF. DNA of the CDR3: TGTGCCAGCAGCTTCCGGGACAGCACCTACGAGCAGTACTTC. The variable domain in full, completed from reference TRBV7-6 and TRBJ2-7, reads GAGVSQSPRYKVTKRGQDVALRCDPISGHVSLYWYRQALGQGPEFLTYFNYEAQQDKSGLPNDRFSAERPEGSISTLTIQRTEQRDSAMYRCASSFRDSTYEQYFGPGTRLTVT.

There are a few counts of this clone. The V gene is TRBV4-1, the J gene TRBJ2-2; 8 nucleotides line up with TRBD2. CDR3 length: 18 residues. Germline V gene lookup returns CDR1 MGHRA and CDR2 YSYEKL. After removal of 6 bases from V and 3 bases from J, the junction contained 15 bases not matched to a gene. The CDR3 sequence is CASSPGVAGRGDTGELFF. In DNA, the CDR3 is TGCGCCAGCAGTCCAGGGGTAGCGGGGCGTGGGGACACCGGGGAGCTGTTTTTT.

This chain joins TRBV2 and TRBJ2-4, with D possibly TRBD1 on 5 matching bases. This CDR3 spans 20 amino acids. Trimming left V 3 bases short and J 3 bases short, with 27 bases between. CDR1 SNHLY and CDR2 FYNNEI come from the germline V gene. CDR3 in amino acids: CASSDKPADSTTPFKNIQYF. The CDR3 DNA sequence: TGTGCCAGCAGTGATAAACCCGCCGACAGTACCACACCCTTCAAAAACATTCAGTACTTC.

The chain couples TRBV11-2 to TRBJ2-5; TRBD1 matches 7 bases. Germline V gives CDR1 SGHAT, CDR2 FQNNGV. V lost 4 bases and J lost 2; bases outside the gene matches: 1. This CDR3 comprises 13 residues. The CDR3 DNA follows: TGTGCCAGCAGCTCGGGACAGCAAGAGACCCAGTACTTC. Protein sequence: CASSSGQQETQYF.

The J gene is TRBJ1-2, the V gene TRBV7-9, with 9 bases fitting TRBD1. Trimming cost V 5 bases and J 2 bases; bases outside gene matches: 9. Germline V gene sequence: CDR1 SEHNR, CDR2 FQNEAQ (reference sequence). The CDR3 is 16 amino acids. The CDR3 region has the DNA TGTGCCAGCAGCCCAACACAGGGGGCGTGGAACTATGGCTACACCTTC. Translation gives CASSPTQGAWNYGYTF.

This sequence joins TRBV19 and TRBJ1-5; 10 bases are shared with TRBD1. Germline trimming cut 5 bases from V and 7 bases from J; bases unmatched to any gene: 8. Germline V gene lookup returns CDR1 LNHDA and CDR2 SQIVND (reference sequence). This CDR3 region has 15 residues. In DNA, the CDR3 is TGTGCCAGTAGTCGGGACAGGGGAGGACGGCAGCCCCAGCATTTT. This sequence encodes CASSRDRGGRQPQHF.

This chain joins TRBV7-2 and TRBJ2-3; 9 bases fit TRBD1. Losses at the gene ends were 5 bases for V and 5 bases for J; bases not matched to a gene: 5. The germline gives CDR1 SGHTA, CDR2 FQGNSA. There are 14 residues in the CDR3. The CDR3, as DNA: TGTGCCAGCAGCCTCGACAGGGGGGTAGATACGCAGTATTTT. It encodes CASSLDRGVDTQYF.

V is TRBV7-2 and J is TRBJ1-1; 8 bases fit TRBD1. The trim removed 5 bases at V and 6 bases at J, leaving 11 bases unmatched. Germline V gene data show CDR1 as SGHTA and CDR2 as FQGNSA. This CDR3 spans 15 amino acids. The CDR3 reads CASSVRQGLRSEAFF. The CDR3 nucleotides are TGTGCCAGCAGCGTACGACAGGGGTTGAGGTCTGAAGCTTTCTTT.

The J gene is TRBJ2-3, the V gene TRBV9; D possibly corresponds to TRBD2 (6 bases). From germline, CDR1 is SGDLS and CDR2 YYNGEE. The CDR3 is 16 amino acids. V shed 4 bases and J shed 1 base, with 16 bases lying between them. The CDR3: CASSPRPSSGTDTQYF. DNA of the CDR3: TGTGCCAGCAGCCCCCGTCCCTCTAGCGGCACAGATACGCAGTATTTT.

This rearrangement joins TRBV27 to TRBJ2-3; tentative D call: TRBD2 (6 bases). The CDR3 extends over 13 amino acids. Trimming left V 8 bases short and J 3 bases short, with 12 bases between. Germline lookup yields CDR1 MNHEY and CDR2 SMNVEV (reference sequence). The CDR3 bases are TGTGCCAGCTTAGCGGCCCGTACAGATACGCAGTATTTT. This sequence encodes CASLAARTDTQYF.

This sequence joins TRBV3-1 (or the pseudogene TRBV3-2) and TRBJ1-4; a weak D match, TRBD1 (6 bases). The CDR3 is made up of 15 amino acids. Germline-derived CDR1 and CDR2 are LGHDT and YNNKEL (reference sequence). Deletions cut 4 bases from V and 7 bases from J, with 16 bases between. CDR3 amino acids: CASSLRQARTEKLFF. The CDR3 DNA follows: TGTGCCAGCAGCCTTCGACAGGCGAGGACTGAAAAACTGTTTTTT.

The chain carries TRBV19 and TRBJ2-4; 11 bases line up with TRBD2. CDR3 length: 19 amino acids. The germline V gene has CDR1 LNHDA and CDR2 SQIVND (reference sequence). The V and J ends lost 6 bases and 2 bases, in that order; junction bases with no gene match: 15. CDR3 bases: TGTGCCAGTAGAGGACCCGGGACTAGCGGAGTAGGGTCCAAAAACATTCAGTACTTC. It is translated as CASRGPGTSGVGSKNIQYF.

The chain uses TRBV7-2 and TRBJ2-7, with D unclear. Looked up from germline, CDR1 is SGHTA and CDR2 is FQGNSA. V shed 1 base and J shed 0 bases, with 10 bases lying between them. CDR3 length: 15 amino acids. The CDR3 protein is CASSLGSDFSYEQYF. DNA for the CDR3: TGTGCCAGCAGCTTAGGCTCAGACTTCTCCTACGAGCAGTACTTC.

This chain links TRBV5-4 with TRBJ1-4, with 12 positions matching TRBD1. The CDR3 is 14 residues long. Trimming took 4 bases from V and 8 from J; bases not matched to a gene: 3. Germline values: CDR1 SGHNT, CDR2 YYREEE (reference sequence). Written as DNA, the CDR3 is TGTGCCAGCAGCCGAGGGACAGGGGGCGAAAAACTGTTTTTT. Protein sequence: CASSRGTGGEKLFF.

Here the CDR3 reads CATSGGRSGANVLTF. The CDR3 DNA reads as TGTGCCACCAGTGGAGGGAGGTCTGGGGCCAACGTCCTGACTTTC. J is TRBJ2-6 and V is TRBV24-1, with D possibly TRBD2 on 6 matching bases. Trimming took off 5 bases at V and 1 base at J, with 8 bases between the two ends. This CDR3 spans 15 amino acids. Germline loops: CDR1 KGHDR, CDR2 SFDVKD.

This clone occurred a few times. V gene TRBV5-1 combines with J gene TRBJ1-2; TRBD1 might be the D (5 bases). The length of the CDR3 is 15 residues. In germline, CDR1 is SGHRS, CDR2 YFSETQ. The germline V and J ends were trimmed by 1 base and 0 bases, with 10 bases remaining between them. The CDR3: CASSLSTGANYGYTF. The CDR3 bases are TGCGCCAGCAGCTTGTCAACAGGAGCTAACTATGGCTACACCTTC.

CDR3 amino acids: CASSKEEPLSSYNEQFF. CDR3 nucleotides: TGTGCCAGCAGCAAAGAAGAGCCCTTGAGCTCCTACAATGAGCAGTTCTTC. The chain is built from TRBV21-1 and TRBJ2-1; the listed D gene, TRBD2, was not tested against the DNA. TRBV21-1 is a documented pseudogene. The CDR3 has 17 amino acids.

The CDR3 is CASSLPGRGSYNEQFF. CDR3 in DNA: TGTGCCAGCAGTCTCCCCGGGAGGGGCTCCTACAATGAGCAGTTCTTC. The chain uses TRBV28 and TRBJ2-1, with 8 positions matching TRBD2. CDR1 is MDHEN and CDR2 is SYDVKM in the germline V gene. J lost 0 bases, V lost 5 bases, and 6 bases had no gene match. The CDR3 covers 16 residues.

The chain carries TRBV21-1 and TRBJ1-6; whether TRBD1, the table's D call, matches the DNA was not checked. TRBV21-1 is a listed pseudogene. CDR3 length: 16 amino acids. The chain's CDR3 is CASSKWRDRGNSPLHF. DNA for the CDR3: TGTGCCAGCAGCAAATGGCGGGACAGGGGGAATTCACCCCTCCACTTT.

This chain links TRBV7-2 with TRBJ1-5, with TRBD1 matching 7 bases. CDR3 length equals 14 residues. The trim removed 5 bases at V and 2 bases at J, leaving 3 bases unmatched. From germline, CDR1 is SGHTA and CDR2 FQGNSA. The CDR3 DNA sequence: TGTGCCAGCAGCAAGGGACAGCGCAATCAGCCCCAGCATTTT. It specifies CASSKGQRNQPQHF.

The chain joins TRBV7-9 to TRBJ2-5; possibly TRBD2 for D (5 bases). V was clipped by 3 bases and J by 5 bases, with 19 bases between them. This CDR3 contains 16 residues. The germline CDR1 and CDR2 sequences are SEHNR and FQNEAQ (reference sequence). This chain's CDR3 is CASSFRETPGRETQYF. CDR3 nucleotide sequence: TGTGCCAGCAGCTTTAGGGAGACTCCCGGTCGGGAGACCCAGTACTTC.

The chain has TRBV24-1 and TRBJ2-1; 8 positions agree with TRBD1. The length of the CDR3 is 13 residues. Germline CDR1 KGHDR, CDR2 SFDVKD. Losses at the gene ends were 4 bases for V and 15 bases for J; bases not matched to a gene: 10. CDR3 region: CATSDYLGQGTFF. In DNA form, the CDR3 reads TGTGCCACCAGTGACTACCTCGGACAGGGCACGTTCTTC.

This chain connects TRBV10-3 to TRBJ2-7; TRBD1 is a possible D gene (6 bases). Germline CDR1 reads ENHRY; CDR2 reads SYGVKD. The CDR3 runs 16 residues. Trimming removed 5 bases at V and 2 bases at J, with 19 bases between. For the CDR3, the DNA is TGTGCCATCAGTACAGGGATTTCATACGCCACCTACGAGCAGTACTTC. It specifies CAISTGISYATYEQYF.

This rearrangement joins TRBV5-4 to TRBJ2-5; the match to TRBD2 covers 7 bases. The CDR3 runs 15 residues. Unmatched junction bases numbered 6, after V lost 0 bases and J lost 4 bases. CDR1 and CDR2 (germline): SGHNT, YYREEE (reference sequence). DNA for the CDR3: TGTGCCAGCAGCTTGGGCCGGGGGGATCCAGAGACCCAGTACTTC. Translating gives CASSLGRGDPETQYF.

The CDR3 is CAWRPTGFGEAFF. CDR3 DNA: TGTGCCTGGAGACCGACAGGGTTCGGTGAAGCTTTCTTT. J is TRBJ1-1 and V is TRBV30; TRBD1 agrees at 7 bases. V dropped 3 bases and J dropped 7; count of bases not matched to a gene: 8. The CDR3 spans 13 residues. Germline CDR1 GTSNPN, CDR2 SVGIG (reference sequence).

The rearrangement joins TRBV24-1 to TRBJ2-3, with 9 bases fitting TRBD1. This CDR3 contains 16 residues. V gave up 5 bases and J gave up 4 bases; unmatched junction bases: 9. From germline, CDR1 is KGHDR and CDR2 SFDVKD. The CDR3 DNA reads TGTGCCACCAGTGGTTCCACAGGGGGCCGGGCAGATACGCAGTATTTT. Translated: CATSGSTGGRADTQYF.

The V gene is TRBV9, the J gene TRBJ1-2; 8 bases fit TRBD1. CDR3 length: 13 amino acids. Germline V gene data show CDR1 as SGDLS and CDR2 as YYNGEE. Losses at the gene ends were 4 bases for V and 7 bases for J; bases not matched to a gene: 6. The CDR3 DNA sequence: TGTGCCAGCAGCTTACGACAGGGGTCTGGCTACACCTTC. It yields the protein CASSLRQGSGYTF.

The chain carries TRBV11-2 and TRBJ1-1; D may be TRBD1 (5 bases). The V end lost 3 bases, the J end lost 3 bases, and 11 bases lay between the germline ends. The CDR3 totals 14 residues. Germline CDR1 reads SGHAT; CDR2 reads FQNNGV. CDR3 region: CASSFTGRDTEAFF. CDR3 in DNA: TGTGCCAGCAGCTTTACAGGACGCGACACTGAAGCTTTCTTT.

This CDR3 reads CASSEMPRATEAFF. CDR3 in DNA: TGTGCCAGCAGCGAAATGCCCAGGGCCACTGAAGCTTTCTTT. The chain combines TRBV11-2 with TRBJ1-1; D perhaps matches TRBD1 (5 bases). Germline lookup yields CDR1 SGHAT and CDR2 FQNNGV. V lost 5 bases, J lost 4 bases, and 14 bases lay in between. This CDR3 spans 14 amino acids.